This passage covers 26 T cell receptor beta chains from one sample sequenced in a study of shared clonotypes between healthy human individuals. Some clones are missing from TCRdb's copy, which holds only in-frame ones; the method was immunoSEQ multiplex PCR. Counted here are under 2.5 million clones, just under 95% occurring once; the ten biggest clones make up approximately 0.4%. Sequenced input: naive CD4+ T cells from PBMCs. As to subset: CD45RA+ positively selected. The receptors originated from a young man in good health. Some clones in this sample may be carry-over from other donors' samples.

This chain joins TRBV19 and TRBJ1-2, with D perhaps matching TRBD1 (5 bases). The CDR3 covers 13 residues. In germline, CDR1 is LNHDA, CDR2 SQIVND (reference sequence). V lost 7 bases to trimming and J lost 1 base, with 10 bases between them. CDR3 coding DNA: TGTGCCAGTATCTCGACAGTTAACTATGGCTACACCTTC. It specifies CASISTVNYGYTF.

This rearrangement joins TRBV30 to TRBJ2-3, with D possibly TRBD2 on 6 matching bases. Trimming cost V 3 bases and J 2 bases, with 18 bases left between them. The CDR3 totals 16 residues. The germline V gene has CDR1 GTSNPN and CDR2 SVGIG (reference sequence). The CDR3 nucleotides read TGTGCCTGGAGCCCCGGATGGGCGGGGTCCACAGATACGCAGTATTTT. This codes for CAWSPGWAGSTDTQYF. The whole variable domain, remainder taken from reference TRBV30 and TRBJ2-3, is SQTIHQWPATLVQPVGSPLSLECTVEGTSNPNLYWYRQAAGRGLQLLFYSVGIGQISSEVPQNLSASRPQDRQFILSSKKLLLSDSGFYLCAWSPGWAGSTDTQYFGPGTRLTVL.

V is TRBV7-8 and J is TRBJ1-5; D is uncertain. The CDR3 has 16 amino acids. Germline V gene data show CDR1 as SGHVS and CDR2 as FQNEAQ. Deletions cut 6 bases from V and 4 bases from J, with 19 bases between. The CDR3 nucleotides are TGTGCCAGCAGTCGAGTGGGCGGACCGCCGAATCAGCCCCAGCATTTT. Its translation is CASSRVGGPPNQPQHF.

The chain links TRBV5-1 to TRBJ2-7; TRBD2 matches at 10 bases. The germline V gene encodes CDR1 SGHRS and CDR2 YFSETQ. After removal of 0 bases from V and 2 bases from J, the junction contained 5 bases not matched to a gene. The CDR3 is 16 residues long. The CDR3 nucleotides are TGCGCCAGCAGCTTGGTAGCGGGAGGCCCCCCCTACGAGCAGTACTTC. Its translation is CASSLVAGGPPYEQYF.

The CDR3: CASSLGGSNEKLFF. The CDR3 DNA follows: TGTGCCAGCAGCTTGGGGGGGTCTAATGAAAAACTGTTTTTT. The chain couples TRBV7-8 to TRBJ1-4; D might be TRBD1 (5 bases). With 3 bases removed from V and 3 bases from J, the gap between germline ends came to 8 bases. CDR3 length: 14 residues. Germline V CDR1 and CDR2: SGHVS, FQNEAQ.

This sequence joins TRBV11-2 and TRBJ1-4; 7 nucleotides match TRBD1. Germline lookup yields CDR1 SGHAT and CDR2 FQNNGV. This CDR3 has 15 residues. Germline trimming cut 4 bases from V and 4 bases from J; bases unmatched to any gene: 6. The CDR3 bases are TGTGCCAGCAGCTCAGCAGGGGGACTTAATGAAAAACTGTTTTTT. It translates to CASSSAGGLNEKLFF.

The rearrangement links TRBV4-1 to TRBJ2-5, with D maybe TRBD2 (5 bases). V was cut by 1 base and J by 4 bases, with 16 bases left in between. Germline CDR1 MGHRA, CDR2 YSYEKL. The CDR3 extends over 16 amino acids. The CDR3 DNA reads TGCGCCAGCAGCCAAGGTCCGGGTGGGAGCGGAGAGACCCAGTACTTC. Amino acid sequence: CASSQGPGGSGETQYF.

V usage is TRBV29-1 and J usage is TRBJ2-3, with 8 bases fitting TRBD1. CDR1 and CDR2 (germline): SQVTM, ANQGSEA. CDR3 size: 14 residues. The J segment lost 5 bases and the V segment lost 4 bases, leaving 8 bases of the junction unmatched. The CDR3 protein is CSVVPGGGGDTQYF. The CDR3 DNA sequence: TGCAGCGTTGTTCCAGGGGGCGGAGGAGATACGCAGTATTTT.

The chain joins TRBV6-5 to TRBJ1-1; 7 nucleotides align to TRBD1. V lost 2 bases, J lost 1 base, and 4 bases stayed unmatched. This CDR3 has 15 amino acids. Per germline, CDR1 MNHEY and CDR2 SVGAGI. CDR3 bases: TGTGCCAGCAGTTACGACAGGGCCGGGAACACTGAAGCTTTCTTT. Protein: CASSYDRAGNTEAFF.

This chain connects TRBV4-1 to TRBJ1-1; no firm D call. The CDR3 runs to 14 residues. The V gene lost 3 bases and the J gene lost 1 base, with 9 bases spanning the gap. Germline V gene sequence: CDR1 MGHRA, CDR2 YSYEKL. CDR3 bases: TGCGCCAGCAGCCACCTTACTCAGAACACTGAAGCTTTCTTT. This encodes CASSHLTQNTEAFF.

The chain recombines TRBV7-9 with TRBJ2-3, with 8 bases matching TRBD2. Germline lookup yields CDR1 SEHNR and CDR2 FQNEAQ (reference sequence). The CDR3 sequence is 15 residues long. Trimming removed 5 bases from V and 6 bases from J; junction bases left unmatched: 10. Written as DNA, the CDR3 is TGTGCCAGCAGCCCGATGCTAGCGGGTATGGATACGCAGTATTTT. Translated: CASSPMLAGMDTQYF. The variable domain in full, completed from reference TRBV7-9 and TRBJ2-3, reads DTGVSQNPRHKITKRGQNVTFRCDPISEHNRLYWYRQTLGQGPEFLTYFQNEAQLEKSRLLSDRFSAERPKGSFSTLEIQRTEQGDSAMYLCASSPMLAGMDTQYFGPGTRLTVL.

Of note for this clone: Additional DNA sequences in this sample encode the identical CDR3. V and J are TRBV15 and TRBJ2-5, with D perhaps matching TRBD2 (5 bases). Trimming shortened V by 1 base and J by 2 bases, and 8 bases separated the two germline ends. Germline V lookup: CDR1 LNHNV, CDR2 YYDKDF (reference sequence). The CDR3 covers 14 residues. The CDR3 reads CATSRVSGQETQYF. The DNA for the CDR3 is TGTGCCACCAGCAGAGTTTCGGGACAAGAGACCCAGTACTTC.

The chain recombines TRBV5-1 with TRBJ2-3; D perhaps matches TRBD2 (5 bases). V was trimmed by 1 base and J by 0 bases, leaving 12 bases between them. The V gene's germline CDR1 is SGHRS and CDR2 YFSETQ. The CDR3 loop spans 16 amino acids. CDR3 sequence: CASSLTSGGSTDTQYF. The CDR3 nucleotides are TGCGCCAGCAGCTTGACCAGCGGAGGTAGCACAGATACGCAGTATTTT.

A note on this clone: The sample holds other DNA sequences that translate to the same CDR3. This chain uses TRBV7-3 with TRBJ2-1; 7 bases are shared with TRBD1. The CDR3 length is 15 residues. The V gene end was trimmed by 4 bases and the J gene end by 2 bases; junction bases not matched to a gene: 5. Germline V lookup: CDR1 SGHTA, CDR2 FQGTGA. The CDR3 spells CASSSGGQAYNEQFF. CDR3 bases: TGTGCCAGCAGCTCCGGAGGACAGGCCTACAATGAGCAGTTCTTC.

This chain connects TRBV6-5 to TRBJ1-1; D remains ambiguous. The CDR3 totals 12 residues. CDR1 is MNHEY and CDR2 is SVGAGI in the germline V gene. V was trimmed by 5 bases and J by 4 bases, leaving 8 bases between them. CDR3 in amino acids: CASSTGSTEAFF. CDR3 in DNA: TGTGCCAGCAGTACGGGGAGCACTGAAGCTTTCTTT.

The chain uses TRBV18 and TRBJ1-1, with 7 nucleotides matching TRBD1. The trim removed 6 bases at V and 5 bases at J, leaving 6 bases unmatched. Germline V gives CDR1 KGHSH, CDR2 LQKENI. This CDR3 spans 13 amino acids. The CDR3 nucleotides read TGTGCCAGCTCCCTGGGACAGTTAACTGAAGCTTTCTTT. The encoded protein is CASSLGQLTEAFF.

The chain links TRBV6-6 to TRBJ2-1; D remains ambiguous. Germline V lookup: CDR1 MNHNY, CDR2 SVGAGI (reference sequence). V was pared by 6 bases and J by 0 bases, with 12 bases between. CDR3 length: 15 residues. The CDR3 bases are TGTGCCAGCAGGTCGACGGTGAGCTCCTACAATGAGCAGTTCTTC. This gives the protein CASRSTVSSYNEQFF.

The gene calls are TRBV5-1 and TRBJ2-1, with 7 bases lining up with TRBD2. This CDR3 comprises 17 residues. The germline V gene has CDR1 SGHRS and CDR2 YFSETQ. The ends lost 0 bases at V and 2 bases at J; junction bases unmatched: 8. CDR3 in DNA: TGCGCCAGCAGCTTGGGGGTGGCTAGCGGCACCTACAATGAGCAGTTCTTC. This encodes CASSLGVASGTYNEQFF.

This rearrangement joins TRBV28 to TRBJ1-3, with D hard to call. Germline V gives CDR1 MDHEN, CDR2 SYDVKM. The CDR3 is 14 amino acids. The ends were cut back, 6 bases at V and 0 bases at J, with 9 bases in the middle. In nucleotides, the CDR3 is TGTGCCAGCAGCCGAAGAAGCTCTGGAAACACCATATATTTT. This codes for CASSRRSSGNTIYF.

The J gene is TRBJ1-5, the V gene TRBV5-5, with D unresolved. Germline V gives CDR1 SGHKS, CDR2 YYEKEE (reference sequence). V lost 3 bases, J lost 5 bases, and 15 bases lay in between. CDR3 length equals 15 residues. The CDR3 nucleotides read TGTGCCAGCAGCTACATGGAGCTCCTCGATCAGCCCCAGCATTTT. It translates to CASSYMELLDQPQHF.

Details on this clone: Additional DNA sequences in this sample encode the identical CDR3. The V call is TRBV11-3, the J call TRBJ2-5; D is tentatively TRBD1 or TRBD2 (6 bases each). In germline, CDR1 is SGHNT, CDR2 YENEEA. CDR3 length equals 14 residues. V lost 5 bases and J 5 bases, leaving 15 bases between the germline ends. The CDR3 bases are TGTGCCAGCAGCCTAGGGGGGAGTGGGGAGACCCAGTACTTC. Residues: CASSLGGSGETQYF.

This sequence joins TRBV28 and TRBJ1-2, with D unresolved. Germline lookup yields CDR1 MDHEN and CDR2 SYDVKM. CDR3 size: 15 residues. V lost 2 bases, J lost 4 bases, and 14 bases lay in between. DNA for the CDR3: TGTGCCAGCAGTTTAAACAGTAAAACCCCCTATGGCTACACCTTC. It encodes CASSLNSKTPYGYTF.

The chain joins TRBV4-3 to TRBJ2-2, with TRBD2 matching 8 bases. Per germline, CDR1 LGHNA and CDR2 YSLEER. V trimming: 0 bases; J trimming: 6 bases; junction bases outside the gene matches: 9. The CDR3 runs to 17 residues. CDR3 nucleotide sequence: TGCGCCAGCAGCCAAGATTGGGCGGGAGGTACTCCCGGGGAGCTGTTTTTT. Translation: CASSQDWAGGTPGELFF.

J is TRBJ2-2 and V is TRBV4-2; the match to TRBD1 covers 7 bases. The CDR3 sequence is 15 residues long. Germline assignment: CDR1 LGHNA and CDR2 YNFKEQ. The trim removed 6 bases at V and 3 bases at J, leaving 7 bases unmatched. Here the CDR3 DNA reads TGTGCCAGCAGTCGGAGCGACAGGGACACCGGGGAGCTGTTTTTT. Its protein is CASSRSDRDTGELFF.

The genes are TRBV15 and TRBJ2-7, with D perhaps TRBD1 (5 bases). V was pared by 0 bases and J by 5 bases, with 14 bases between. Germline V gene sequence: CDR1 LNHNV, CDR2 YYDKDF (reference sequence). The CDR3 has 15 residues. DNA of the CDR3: TGTGCCACCAGCAGAGATAGGGGTAATCGGAACGAGCAGTACTTC. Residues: CATSRDRGNRNEQYF.

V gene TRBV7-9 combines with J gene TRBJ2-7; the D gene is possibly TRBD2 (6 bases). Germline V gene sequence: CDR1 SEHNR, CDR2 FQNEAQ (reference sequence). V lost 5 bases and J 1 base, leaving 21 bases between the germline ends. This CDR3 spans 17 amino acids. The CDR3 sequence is CASSPNSGSGPSYEQYF. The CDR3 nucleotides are TGTGCCAGCAGCCCCAATTCCGGGAGCGGGCCGTCCTACGAGCAGTACTTC.